The 25 T cell receptor beta chains below were found in one sample sequenced in a study of T cells in narcolepsy. Repertoires were generated with immunoSEQ multiplex PCR, while TCRdb's copy carries only in-frame clones and drops some. The sample includes nearly 1,500 clones, around 40% seen only once; the top ten take 15% to 20%. These receptors have no identified antigens. Sequencing used cultured CD8+ T cells from cerebrospinal fluid. The receptors derive from a human donor with narcolepsy.

With regard to this clone: Since a far larger clone is one base different, this is likely a read error. The rearrangement joins TRBV19 to TRBJ1-2, with a weak D call TRBD1 (5 bases). The V end was cut by 8 bases, the J end by 0 bases, with 13 bases between. CDR1 LNHDA and CDR2 SQIVND come from the germline V gene (reference sequence). This CDR3 contains 14 residues. The CDR3 DNA sequence: TGTGCCAGTCGTCCTATGGGGCCTAACTATGGCTACACCTTC. It is translated as CASRPMGPNYGYTF.

This clone is large (0.1 to 1%) within its sample. The chain has TRBV7-8 and TRBJ1-2; perhaps TRBD1 as D (5 bases). Trimming shortened V by 7 bases and J by 7 bases, and 16 bases separated the two germline ends. CDR1 is SGHVS and CDR2 is FQNEAQ in the germline V gene. The CDR3 runs to 13 residues. CDR3 loop: CASTLGGGSGYTF. CDR3 DNA: TGTGCCAGCACCTTGGGGGGAGGGTCTGGCTACACCTTC.

This clone is medium-sized in the sample. V usage is TRBV2 and J usage is TRBJ2-1; D is perhaps TRBD2 (7 bases). Germline V gene sequence: CDR1 SNHLY, CDR2 FYNNEI. With 4 bases removed from V and 7 bases from J, the gap between germline ends came to 20 bases. This CDR3 has 16 residues. CDR3 loop: CASSAGAGARGNEQFF. In nucleotides, the CDR3 is TGTGCCAGCAGTGCCGGGGCGGGGGCAAGAGGTAATGAGCAGTTCTTC.

The V call is TRBV27, the J call TRBJ1-6; D is undetermined. CDR1 and CDR2 from the germline V gene are MNHEY and SMNVEV (reference sequence). CDR3 size: 15 residues. The V gene lost 1 base and the J gene lost 7 bases, with 11 bases spanning the gap. CDR3 coding DNA: TGTGCCAGCAGTTTATTCCCGGGCCGGAATTCACCCCTCCACTTT. This codes for CASSLFPGRNSPLHF.

V gene TRBV7-8 combines with J gene TRBJ2-1, with TRBD2 matching over 11 bases. The CDR3 consists of 15 residues. V lost 4 bases, J lost 10 bases, and 9 bases stayed unmatched. CDR1 and CDR2 from the germline V gene are SGHVS and FQNEAQ. CDR3: CASSSSSGGAREQFF. The CDR3 bases are TGTGCCAGCAGCTCCAGTAGCGGGGGGGCTCGGGAGCAGTTCTTC.

For this clone: One end of the junction does not line up with germline, which may come from a read error. V gene TRBV6-6 combines with J gene TRBJ1-1, with D tentatively TRBD1 (5 bases). Germline CDR1 reads MNHNY; CDR2 reads SVGAGI (reference sequence). The CDR3 length is 16 residues. CDR3 bases: TGTGCCATCAGTGCCCATAGTTTGGGGGAGAACACTGAAGCTTTCTTT. Encoded protein: CAISAHSLGENTEAFF.

The V call is TRBV12-5, the J call TRBJ2-1; D perhaps matches TRBD2 (5 bases). The CDR3 loop spans 15 amino acids. The germline V gene encodes CDR1 LGHNT and CDR2 FRNRAP. DNA for the CDR3: TGTGCCAGCAACGCCCTTGGACTTTCCTACAATGAGCAGTTCTTC. Translated: CASNALGLSYNEQFF.

The CDR3 bases are TGCGCCAGCAGCCCGGGACAGGGAACTGGAAACACCATATATTTT. It translates to CASSPGQGTGNTIYF. The chain couples TRBV4-3 to TRBJ1-3; 9 nucleotides match TRBD1. Germline lookup yields CDR1 LGHNA and CDR2 YSLEER. Unmatched junction bases numbered 3, after V lost 4 bases and J lost 2 bases. The CDR3 loop spans 15 amino acids.

The V gene is TRBV7-5, the J gene TRBJ1-2; the D call TRBD1 from the table was never checked on the DNA. TRBV7-5 is shown as a pseudogene. The CDR3 is 15 residues long. CDR3 in amino acids: CASSVTQGNNYGYTF. The CDR3 coding sequence is TGTGCCAGCAGCGTAACACAGGGGAACAACTATGGCTACACCTTC.

The chain recombines TRBV7-2 with TRBJ2-5; TRBD2 aligns across 11 bases. CDR1 is SGHTA, CDR2 FQGNSA, per germline. The junction had 7 bases not matched to a gene; V was cut back by 1 base and J by 6 bases. This CDR3 contains 16 residues. In DNA, the CDR3 is TGTGCCAGCAGCTTAGTTAGCGGGGGGGCCTGGAAGACCCAGTACTTC. Its protein is CASSLVSGGAWKTQYF.

The V call is TRBV23-1, the J call TRBJ2-7; 8 bases are a match to TRBD1. TRBV23-1 is an ORF; its function is uncertain. V shed 10 bases, J shed 5 bases, and the junction held 10 bases outside the gene matches. CDR3 length: 13 amino acids. The CDR3 DNA is TGCGCCAAATGGACAGGGATTCCCCACGAGCAGTACTTC. This encodes CAKWTGIPHEQYF.

This clone has more than one count but fewer than ten. V and J are TRBV7-8 and TRBJ1-1; D gene ambiguous. The V gene's germline CDR1 is SGHVS and CDR2 FQNEAQ. The CDR3 is 14 amino acids. Trimming took 1 base from V and 5 from J, leaving 11 bases between them. This chain's CDR3 is CASSLEVFGTEAFF. In DNA, the CDR3 is TGTGCCAGCAGCTTAGAAGTTTTTGGAACTGAAGCTTTCTTT. Together with reference TRBV7-8 and TRBJ1-1, the CDR3 gives the full variable domain: GAGVSQSPRYKVAKRGQDVALRCDPISGHVSLFWYQQALGQGPEFLTYFQNEAQLDKSGLPSDRFFAERPEGSVSTLKIQRTQQEDSAVYLCASSLEVFGTEAFFGQGTRLTVV.

As concerns this clone: It is likely a read error: a sequence one base away is far more abundant. V usage is TRBV5-4 and J usage is TRBJ1-1; 10 nucleotides agree with TRBD1. Germline V lookup: CDR1 SGHNT, CDR2 YYREEE (reference sequence). The CDR3 runs to 15 residues. The J segment lost 2 bases and the V segment lost 4 bases, leaving 5 bases of the junction unmatched. CDR3 sequence: CASSPWTGGNTEAFF. The DNA for the CDR3 is TGTGCCAGCAGCCCGTGGACAGGGGGTAACACTGAAGCTTTCTTT. Variable domain in full (rest from reference TRBV5-4 and TRBJ1-1): ETGVTQSPTHLIKTRGQQVTLRCSSQSGHNTVSWYQQALGQGPQFIFQYYREEENGRGNFPPRFSGLQFPNYSSELNVNALELDDSALYLCASSPWTGGNTEAFFGQGTRLTVV.

This clone was detected a few times. A junction boundary mismatches the germline segment, possibly from a read error. V usage is TRBV15 and J usage is TRBJ1-2; D uncertain. This CDR3 is built from 15 residues. Germline lookup yields CDR1 LNHNV and CDR2 YYDKDF (reference sequence). CDR3 region: CATRRDLGHGNDYTF. The DNA for the CDR3 is TGTGCCACCAGGAGAGATCTAGGGCATGGTAATGACTACACCTTC.

By its share, this clone is large. The chain employs TRBV7-6 and TRBJ1-1, with a weak D call TRBD1 (5 bases). The CDR3 has 13 amino acids. V was shortened by 5 bases and J by 3 bases, with 10 bases between the two germline ends. The germline gives CDR1 SGHVS, CDR2 FNYEAQ. CDR3 in amino acids: CASSLDSYTEAFF. Written as DNA, the CDR3 is TGTGCCAGCAGCCTCGACAGTTACACTGAAGCTTTCTTT.

Worth noting for this clone: A far larger clone is a single base away, which makes a read error likely. The chain couples TRBV19 to TRBJ1-4; D unclear. The V gene's germline CDR1 is LNHDA and CDR2 SQIVND (reference sequence). CDR3 length: 13 residues. CDR3 in DNA: TGTGCTAGTAAGAGGGCAACTTATGAAAAACTGTTTTTT. Its protein product is CASKRATYEKLFF. The variable domain in full, with the rest retrieved from reference TRBV19 and TRBJ1-4, is DGGITQSPKYLFRKEGQNVTLSCEQNLNHDAMYWYRQDPGQGLRLIYYSQIVNDFQKGDIAEGYSVSREKKESFPLTVTSAQKNPTAFYLCASKRATYEKLFFGSGTQLSVL.

The chain carries TRBV5-5 and TRBJ1-1; D is possibly TRBD1 (5 bases). CDR1 is SGHKS and CDR2 is YYEKEE in the germline V gene (reference sequence). V lost 4 bases and J lost 5, with 9 bases in between. The CDR3 spans 12 residues. For the CDR3, the DNA is TGTGCCAGCAGCAGCGGGGGGACTGAAGCTTTCTTT. Encoded protein: CASSSGGTEAFF.

The rearrangement uses TRBV7-2 and TRBJ2-1; D unresolved. The CDR3 loop spans 14 amino acids. The V gene's germline CDR1 is SGHTA and CDR2 FQGNSA. Trimming shortened V by 4 bases and J by 0 bases, and 7 bases separated the two germline ends. CDR3 amino acids: CASSYVNSYNEQFF. The CDR3 bases are TGTGCCAGCAGCTACGTAAACTCCTACAATGAGCAGTTCTTC.

The rearrangement links TRBV4-3 to TRBJ2-7; TRBD2 matches at 14 bases. The CDR3 has 15 residues. The germline CDR1 and CDR2 sequences are LGHNA and YSLEER. V lost 3 bases and J lost 6; bases outside the gene matches: 4. The CDR3 loop reads CASSQTSGGALEQYF. In DNA, the CDR3 is TGCGCCAGCAGCCAGACTAGCGGGGGGGCCCTCGAGCAGTACTTC.

The chain combines TRBV6-6 with TRBJ1-2; 7 bases line up with TRBD1. This CDR3 spans 14 amino acids. Germline CDR1 and CDR2: MNHNY and SVGAGI (reference sequence). V shed 5 bases and J 8 bases; nucleotides not matched to a gene: 11. In DNA, the CDR3 is TGTGCCAGCAGTCCCCAGGGGGGCGCGTCCGGCTACACCTTC. Its protein is CASSPQGGASGYTF.

With respect to this clone: A far larger clone is just one base off, so this is likely a read error. This specimen includes other DNA sequences encoding the same CDR3. The rearrangement links TRBV5-1 to TRBJ2-3, with 11 bases that match TRBD2. This CDR3 region has 16 residues. V shed 4 bases and J 6 bases; nucleotides not matched to a gene: 10. Per the germline V gene, CDR1 is SGHRS and CDR2 is YFSETQ. Here the CDR3 DNA reads TGCGCCAGCAGCCCTCAGGGACTAGCGGCCAAGGATACGCAGTATTTT. Encoded protein: CASSPQGLAAKDTQYF.

This clone came up a few times. The rearrangement uses TRBV27 and TRBJ2-1; TRBD2 is a possible D gene (5 bases). The CDR3 sequence is 15 residues long. The V and J ends lost 7 bases and 1 base respectively, with 14 bases between them. From germline, CDR1 is MNHEY and CDR2 SMNVEV (reference sequence). The CDR3 DNA is TGTGCCAGCAACGCCCTTGGACTTTCCTACAATGAGCAGTTCTTC. Translation: CASNALGLSYNEQFF.

As regards this clone: This sample also contains other DNA sequences that code for the same CDR3. The chain combines TRBV5-4 with TRBJ2-2; D remains ambiguous. Deletions cut 4 bases from V and 2 bases from J, with 12 bases between. The germline gives CDR1 SGHNT, CDR2 YYREEE (reference sequence). CDR3 length: 15 residues. The CDR3 loop is CASSALQDNTGELFF. In nucleotides, the CDR3 is TGTGCCAGCAGCGCCTTACAAGACAACACCGGGGAGCTGTTTTTT.

By proportion, this clone is large. The chain combines TRBV19 with TRBJ1-2; possible D gene TRBD1, 6 bases. Germline CDR1 and CDR2: LNHDA and SQIVND (reference sequence). Trimming took 9 bases from V and 6 from J, leaving 23 bases between them. The CDR3 extends over 15 amino acids. The CDR3 DNA reads TGTGCCAGCAAAGAACAGGGCTCCCTGGGGGATGGCTACACCTTC. Its protein is CASKEQGSLGDGYTF.

This clone was counted a few times. The junction and the germline gene differ at one end; a read error may be behind it. The V and J genes are TRBV5-3 and TRBJ2-7; TRBD2 is a possible D gene (5 bases). TRBV5-3 belongs to the ORF category, with a function that is uncertain. There are 15 residues in the CDR3. DNA of the CDR3: TGTGCCAGCAGCTTGCCCGAGGACTTCGCCCACGAGCAGTACTTC. The encoded protein is CASSLPEDFAHEQYF.